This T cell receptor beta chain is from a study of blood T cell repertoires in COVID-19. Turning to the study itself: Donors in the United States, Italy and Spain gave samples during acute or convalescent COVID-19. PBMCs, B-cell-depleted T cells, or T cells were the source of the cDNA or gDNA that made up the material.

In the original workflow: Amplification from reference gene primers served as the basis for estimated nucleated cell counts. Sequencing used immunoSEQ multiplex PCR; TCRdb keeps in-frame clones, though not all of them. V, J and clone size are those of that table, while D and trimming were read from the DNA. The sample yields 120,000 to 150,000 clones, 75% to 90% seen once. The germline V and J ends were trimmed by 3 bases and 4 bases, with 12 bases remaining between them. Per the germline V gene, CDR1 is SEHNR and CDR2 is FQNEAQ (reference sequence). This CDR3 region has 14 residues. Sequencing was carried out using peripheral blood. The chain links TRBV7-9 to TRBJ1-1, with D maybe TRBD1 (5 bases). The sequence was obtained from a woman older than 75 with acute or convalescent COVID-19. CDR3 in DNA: TGTGCCAGCAGCTTCTCCGGGGGTTCCACTGAAGCTTTCTTT. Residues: CASSFSGGSTEAFF.